The 26 T cell receptor beta chains below come from one sample, sequenced in a study of vaccination and CD4 T cells after COVID-19. Treatment described: approximately nine-day PBMC culture with coronavirus spike peptide pools or control peptides (ViraFEST assay). Researchers collected the unexposed donor's CD4+ T cells before the COVID-19 pandemic (2011-2018). Sequenced with the Oncomine TCR Beta short-read assay was DNA taken from cultured CD4+ T cells. One entry per CDR3 protein, called by TCRdb with MiXCR from the PCR reads. The table has some 7,600 distinct CDR3 sequences, 43% seen once. No cognate antigen is known for these TCRs. The sequenced material came from CD4+ T cells from blood, cultured in vitro. The receptors stem from a human donor in good health.

The gene calls are TRBV5-4 and TRBJ1-1; no definite D call. CDR3 length: 12 residues. The germline gives CDR1 SGHNT, CDR2 YYREEE (reference sequence). The V and J ends lost 4 bases and 0 bases respectively, with 4 bases between them. CDR3 coding DNA: TGTGCCAGCAGCGGGATGAACACTGAAGCTTTCTTT. It yields the protein CASSGMNTEAFF.

V usage is TRBV9 and J usage is TRBJ2-5; D is ambiguous. The CDR3 has 14 amino acids. V gave up 0 bases and J gave up 4 bases, with 10 bases separating them. The V gene's germline CDR1 is SGDLS and CDR2 YYNGEE. CDR3 amino acids: CASSVGTIRETQYF. In DNA, the CDR3 is TGTGCCAGCAGCGTAGGAACTATCCGAGAGACCCAGTACTTC.

This clonotype was observed a handful of times. This chain links TRBV30 with TRBJ1-2, with D possibly matching TRBD1 (5 bases). This CDR3 contains 12 residues. V lost 4 bases and J 4 bases, leaving 10 bases between the germline ends. Germline CDR1 is GTSNPN and CDR2 is SVGIG (reference sequence). The DNA for the CDR3 is TGTGCCTGGACCGGCGGGGGCTATGGCTACACCTTC. Translated, it gives CAWTGGGYGYTF.

This clonotype was counted a few times. This chain joins TRBV7-3 and TRBJ2-1; tentative D call: TRBD2 (6 bases). CDR3 length: 14 amino acids. V lost 6 bases and J 1 base, leaving 10 bases between the germline ends. Looked up from germline, CDR1 is SGHTA and CDR2 is FQGTGA. The CDR3 reads CASRKGGSYNEQFF. DNA of the CDR3: TGTGCCAGCAGGAAGGGAGGTTCCTACAATGAGCAGTTCTTC.

This clonotype has more than one count but fewer than ten. The V gene is TRBV5-8, the J gene TRBJ1-1; D gene ambiguous. CDR3 length: 14 residues. The V end was cut by 0 bases, the J end by 3 bases, with 9 bases between. Germline V CDR1 and CDR2: SGHTS, YDEGEE. CDR3: CASSLAGRDTEAFF. The CDR3 DNA reads as TGTGCCAGCAGCTTGGCCGGGAGGGACACTGAAGCTTTCTTT.

In DNA form, the CDR3 reads TGTGCCAGCAGTTACTCGTTGGGACAGGGCTATGGCTACACCTTC. It specifies CASSYSLGQGYGYTF. This chain joins TRBV6-5 and TRBJ1-2, with 9 bases fitting TRBD1. V lost 0 bases to trimming and J lost 4 bases; unmatched junction nucleotides: 3. Germline assignment: CDR1 MNHEY and CDR2 SVGAGI. There are 15 residues in the CDR3.

This clonotype was seen a few times. V gene TRBV25-1 combines with J gene TRBJ1-1, with no clear D. V lost 8 bases and J 6 bases, leaving 7 bases between the germline ends. The CDR3 runs 10 residues. CDR1 is MGHDK, CDR2 SYGVNS, per germline. The CDR3 loop reads CASYGAEAFF. Here the CDR3 DNA reads TGTGCCAGCTATGGGGCTGAAGCTTTCTTT.

This clonotype showed up just a few times. V is TRBV11-2 and J is TRBJ1-1, with 8 bases identical to TRBD1. CDR1 and CDR2 from the germline V gene are SGHAT and FQNNGV. Trimming cost V 5 bases and J 11 bases; bases outside gene matches: 7. This CDR3 spans 12 amino acids. The CDR3 loop reads CASSLGTGFAFF. As DNA, the CDR3 is TGTGCCAGCAGCCTGGGGACAGGCTTCGCTTTCTTT.

This rearrangement joins TRBV5-5 to TRBJ2-5, with D hard to call. The germline V and J ends were trimmed by 6 bases and 5 bases, with 14 bases remaining between them. The germline V gene encodes CDR1 SGHKS and CDR2 YYEKEE (reference sequence). CDR3 length: 13 residues. As DNA, the CDR3 is TGTGCCAGCAACCGTGGGGTCCTCGAGACCCAGTACTTC. Encoded protein: CASNRGVLETQYF.

Here the CDR3 DNA reads TGTGCCAGCAGTGTTGGAAACTATGGCTACACCTTC. Translating it yields CASSVGNYGYTF. The genes are TRBV2 and TRBJ1-2, with D hard to call. Trimming pared 4 bases from V and 2 bases from J, leaving 5 bases between. This CDR3 comprises 12 residues. The germline gives CDR1 SNHLY, CDR2 FYNNEI.

This clonotype was picked up one time. The V and J genes are TRBV7-2 and TRBJ2-2; D may match TRBD1 or TRBD2 (6 bases each). Germline V gene sequence: CDR1 SGHTA, CDR2 FQGNSA. Trimming stripped 6 bases from V and 5 bases from J, with 13 bases between. There are 14 residues in the CDR3. The CDR3 DNA reads TGTGCCAGCAGGGGGGGCGCTTTAACCGGGGAGCTGTTTTTT. Residues: CASRGGALTGELFF.

This clonotype occurred a few times. The CDR3 DNA is TGTGCCAGCAGTCCCCGTCTAAGCGGGGCGATCCATACGCAGTATTTT. Protein: CASSPRLSGAIHTQYF. The gene calls are TRBV6-1 and TRBJ2-3; 7 nucleotides agree with TRBD2. Germline loops: CDR1 MNHNS, CDR2 SASEGT. This CDR3 spans 16 amino acids. With V trimmed by 5 bases and J by 7 bases, 15 bases remained unmatched.

This clonotype has more than one count but fewer than ten. The chain links TRBV5-6 to TRBJ2-1, with TRBD2 as a possible D gene (5 bases). The CDR3 is 11 residues long. Germline loops: CDR1 SGHDT, CDR2 YYEEEE. Trimming shortened V by 5 bases and J by 9 bases, and 9 bases separated the two germline ends. The CDR3 sequence is CASSASGEQFF. The CDR3 coding sequence is TGTGCCAGCAGTGCGAGCGGTGAGCAGTTCTTC.

This chain links TRBV6-1 with TRBJ2-5; D remains ambiguous. Looked up from germline, CDR1 is MNHNS and CDR2 is SASEGT. The CDR3 loop spans 10 amino acids. V dropped 6 bases and J dropped 5 bases, with 4 bases sitting between them. CDR3 sequence: CASSIETQYF. CDR3 nucleotides: TGTGCCAGCAGCATTGAGACCCAGTACTTC.

The rearrangement joins TRBV7-8 to TRBJ1-4, with unresolved D. CDR3 size: 13 residues. V lost 5 bases to trimming and J lost 3 bases, with 7 bases between them. The V gene's germline CDR1 is SGHVS and CDR2 FQNEAQ. This CDR3 is CASSALPNEKLFF. DNA for the CDR3: TGTGCCAGCAGCGCTTTACCTAATGAAAAACTGTTTTTT.

The chain carries TRBV12-3 or TRBV12-4 and TRBJ1-1; possible D gene TRBD1, 6 bases. Trimming pared 6 bases from V and 8 bases from J, leaving 10 bases between. This CDR3 comprises 11 residues. This chain's CDR3 is CASSRGWEAFF. The CDR3 nucleotides read TGTGCCAGCAGCAGGGGATGGGAAGCTTTCTTT.

This clonotype is classed as medium-sized. The chain recombines TRBV19 with TRBJ1-6; TRBD1 matches 10 bases. This CDR3 is built from 19 residues. CDR1 LNHDA and CDR2 SQIVND come from the germline V gene (reference sequence). The V and J ends lost 2 bases and 0 bases, in that order; junction bases with no gene match: 7. CDR3 protein: CASSIFGTGDSSYNSPLHF. For the CDR3, the DNA is TGTGCCAGTAGTATATTTGGGACAGGGGATAGCTCCTATAATTCACCCCTCCACTTT.

The chain recombines TRBV27 with TRBJ1-1; D not certain. This CDR3 region has 13 residues. Germline V gene data show CDR1 as MNHEY and CDR2 as SMNVEV (reference sequence). V gave up 3 bases and J gave up 1 base, with 6 bases separating them. CDR3 amino acids: CASSFLSNTEAFF. The CDR3 DNA follows: TGTGCCAGCAGTTTCCTTTCGAACACTGAAGCTTTCTTT.

The rearrangement joins TRBV4-1 to TRBJ1-2; a weak D match, TRBD1 (5 bases). V was shortened by 4 bases and J by 5 bases, with 11 bases between the two germline ends. Germline CDR1 MGHRA, CDR2 YSYEKL. The CDR3 length is 13 residues. CDR3 sequence reads: CASSLEGRYGYTF. The CDR3 nucleotides read TGCGCCAGCAGCCTCGAGGGGCGGTATGGCTACACCTTC.

This clonotype was seen a single time. The chain carries TRBV11-2 and TRBJ2-7; possibly TRBD1 or TRBD2 for D (5 bases each). This CDR3 spans 14 amino acids. Germline V gene lookup returns CDR1 SGHAT and CDR2 FQNNGV. Trimming shortened V by 3 bases and J by 7 bases, and 16 bases separated the two germline ends. The CDR3: CASSLRDPFREQYF. Here the CDR3 DNA reads TGTGCCAGCAGCTTGAGGGACCCCTTTCGGGAGCAGTACTTC.

This clonotype showed up just a few times. This rearrangement joins TRBV21-1 to TRBJ2-5; the table's TRBD1 call for D was not verified on the DNA. TRBV21-1 is assigned pseudogene status. CDR3 length equals 16 residues. The CDR3 DNA sequence: TGTGCCAGCCACTACCGGGACAGGGCACTCCAAGAGACCCAGTACTTC. Its translation is CASHYRDRALQETQYF.

This clonotype was detected a few times. The CDR3 bases are TGTGCCAGCAGTTTGGGGCAGGGGGTCAATCAGCCCCAGCATTTT. Translated: CASSLGQGVNQPQHF. The chain couples TRBV27 to TRBJ1-5; 7 bases match TRBD1. This CDR3 spans 15 amino acids. V lost 3 bases to trimming and J lost 3 bases; unmatched junction nucleotides: 5. Germline V lookup: CDR1 MNHEY, CDR2 SMNVEV (reference sequence).

This rearrangement joins TRBV12-3 or TRBV12-4 to TRBJ2-2, with unresolved D. The CDR3 totals 13 residues. V shed 6 bases and J shed 5 bases, with 10 bases lying between them. DNA for the CDR3: TGTGCCAGCAGCTGGACCGAAACCGGGGAGCTGTTTTTT. It yields the protein CASSWTETGELFF.

This clonotype was seen once. The chain is built from TRBV10-2 and TRBJ1-1, with D perhaps matching TRBD1 (5 bases). CDR3 length equals 13 residues. V was pared by 4 bases and J by 2 bases, with 8 bases between. Germline V gene sequence: CDR1 WSHSY, CDR2 SAAADI. The CDR3 nucleotides read TGCGCCAGCAGTGTAGGGGTCAACACTGAAGCTTTCTTT. It encodes CASSVGVNTEAFF.

This clonotype was detected only a few times. V is TRBV6-5 and J is TRBJ2-7; D is perhaps TRBD1 (5 bases). The V end was cut by 4 bases, the J end by 4 bases, with 17 bases between. Germline V gene data show CDR1 as MNHEY and CDR2 as SVGAGI. The CDR3 runs to 15 residues. The CDR3 region has the DNA TGTGCCAGCAGTTCGGTTCAGGGAATTGGATACGAGCAGTACTTC. Its translation: CASSSVQGIGYEQYF.

This clonotype was observed a handful of times. The chain combines TRBV9 with TRBJ1-2; D is undetermined. CDR3 length: 12 residues. Germline lookup yields CDR1 SGDLS and CDR2 YYNGEE. V dropped 5 bases and J dropped 5 bases, with 10 bases sitting between them. The CDR3 DNA reads TGTGCCAGCAGGCCCCTGGGGTATGGCTACACCTTC. Residues: CASRPLGYGYTF.